This TCR beta chain was documented in a study of blood T cell repertoires in COVID-19. Study-wide context: Sample material is recorded as cDNA or gDNA derived from T cells, B-cell-depleted T cells, or PBMCs.

The V and J ends lost 5 bases and 4 bases, in that order; junction bases with no gene match: 12. The CDR3 covers 16 residues. Germline lookup yields CDR1 SNHLY and CDR2 FYNNEI. Enrollees, about 18 to 95 years old, lived in 24 US areas. In the study's own analysis: Estimates of nucleated cell counts were drawn from the amplification of reference gene primers. Sequenced by immunoSEQ multiplex PCR; TCRdb stores in-frame clones only, minus some. V and J calls and clone size are copied from that table; D and trimming were computed from the DNA. The sample has some 200,000 clones, about nine tenths seen once; the top ten hold around 7%.

This chain uses TRBV2 with TRBJ1-2; 8 positions match TRBD1. The sequencing input was PBMCs or T cells enriched from blood (not recorded which). This TCR was recovered from a young man in a cohort exposed to, infected with or recovered from COVID-19 (not recorded which). In DNA, the CDR3 is TGTGCCAGCAGTCCGAACTCAGGGGGCGCCGGCTATGGCTACACCTTC. Residues: CASSPNSGGAGYGYTF.